A selection of T cell receptor beta chains follows, all from one sample in a study of blood T cell repertoires in COVID-19. TCRdb's table, derived via immunoSEQ multiplex PCR, lists solely in-frame clones and lacks some. The sample lists 180,000 or so clones; roughly 76% were seen once. The sample consisted of peripheral blood. These receptors came from a woman between 40 and 55 years old with COVID-19, enrolled during active disease. Each CDR3 is given with its conserved first and last residue.

j_gene: TRBJ1-1; v_gene: TRBV19; CDR3aa: CASSALTGGGGFANTEAFF
j_gene: TRBJ1-2; v_gene: TRBV12-3/TRBV12-4; CDR3aa: CASRPGANYGYTF
j_gene: TRBJ2-7; v_gene: TRBV6-1; CDR3aa: CAIGTGVRNEQYF
j_gene: TRBJ2-5; v_gene: TRBV11-2; CDR3aa: CASTPRGLGPLETQYF
j_gene: TRBJ2-1; v_gene: TRBV6-5; CDR3aa: CASSISGNYNEQFF
j_gene: TRBJ2-2; v_gene: TRBV14; CDR3aa: CASSQGTGYGELFF
j_gene: TRBJ2-3; v_gene: TRBV29-1; CDR3aa: CSVGTSGTDTQYF
j_gene: TRBJ1-1; v_gene: TRBV10-3; CDR3aa: CAISDPGQAAFF
j_gene: TRBJ1-3; v_gene: TRBV4-1; CDR3aa: CASSQGPTGVENTIYF
j_gene: TRBJ1-4; v_gene: TRBV24-1; CDR3aa: CATSDSSPPSPGEKLFF
j_gene: TRBJ1-5; v_gene: TRBV18; CDR3aa: CASSPAAGNQPQHF
j_gene: TRBJ2-5; v_gene: TRBV2; CDR3aa: CASGEGTVQETQYF
j_gene: TRBJ1-3; v_gene: TRBV10-1; CDR3aa: CASSQTGAGNTIYF
j_gene: TRBJ2-1; v_gene: TRBV5-4; CDR3aa: CASSTGRGFGNEQFF
j_gene: TRBJ2-3; v_gene: TRBV27; CDR3aa: CASSKGGGGTDTQYF
j_gene: TRBJ1-1; v_gene: TRBV6-5; CDR3aa: CASSYSKTGNTEAFF
j_gene: TRBJ2-5; v_gene: TRBV3-1/TRBV3-2; CDR3aa: CASSPEAGGETQYF
j_gene: TRBJ2-2; v_gene: TRBV4-1; CDR3aa: CASSQMQGGGELFF
j_gene: TRBJ2-7; v_gene: TRBV5-5; CDR3aa: CASSLRDGNSGWPYEQYF
j_gene: TRBJ2-3; v_gene: TRBV7-8; CDR3aa: CASSILPDTQYF
j_gene: TRBJ1-2; v_gene: TRBV5-4; CDR3aa: CASRRAGGAYGYTF
j_gene: TRBJ1-2; v_gene: TRBV19; CDR3aa: CASRGTGTSFYGYTF
j_gene: TRBJ1-4; v_gene: TRBV19; CDR3aa: CASSTGSLTNEKLFF
j_gene: TRBJ2-2; v_gene: TRBV9; CDR3aa: CASSVASVTGELFF
j_gene: TRBJ1-6; v_gene: TRBV5-1; CDR3aa: CASSRDRDNSPLHF
j_gene: TRBJ1-1; v_gene: TRBV4-1; CDR3aa: CASSQGLAEEAFF
j_gene: TRBJ2-2; v_gene: TRBV7-8; CDR3aa: CASFVPTGTGELFF